A selection of T cell receptor beta chains follows, all from one sample in a study of vaccination and CD4 T cells after COVID-19. TCRdb called the PCR reads again in MiXCR, with one record for every CDR3 protein. The sample holds 15,000 to 20,000 distinct CDR3 sequences, around 30% seen once. No antigen has been assigned to these receptors. Sequences were obtained from cultured CD4+ T cells from blood. The receptors were sampled from a human donor with COVID-19. CDR3s include the opening cysteine and the closing phenylalanine or tryptophan. Fields, in order: J gene, V gene, D gene, clone size, CDR3 protein, CDR3 DNA. The D gene is left open where the match is weak. A clone size is listed for some rows: how often the clone was seen (once, few, many), or a class if it is expanded.

j_call: TRBJ2-3
v_call: TRBV20-1
d_call: .
clone_size: .
cdr3_aa: CSARARGSTDTQYF
cdr3_nt: TGCAGTGCTAGAGCGAGGGGTAGCACAGATACGCAGTATTTT

j_call: TRBJ1-5
v_call: TRBV29-1
d_call: TRBD1
clone_size: .
cdr3_aa: CSVCDRESQQPQHF
cdr3_nt: TGCAGCGTTTGTGACAGGGAATCGCAGCAGCCCCAGCATTTT

j_call: TRBJ2-7
v_call: TRBV12-3/TRBV12-4
d_call: TRBD2
clone_size: .
cdr3_aa: CASSSLADPYEQYF
cdr3_nt: TGTGCCAGCAGTTCCCTAGCGGACCCCTACGAGCAGTACTTC

j_call: TRBJ1-2
v_call: TRBV7-2
d_call: TRBD1
clone_size: few
cdr3_aa: CASSQRQGANYGYTF
cdr3_nt: TGTGCCAGCAGCCAAAGACAGGGGGCCAACTATGGCTACACCTTC

j_call: TRBJ1-5
v_call: TRBV7-2
d_call: TRBD1
clone_size: few
cdr3_aa: CASSLTGDQPQHF
cdr3_nt: TGTGCCAGCAGCCTAACAGGGGATCAGCCCCAGCATTTT

j_call: TRBJ2-3
v_call: TRBV6-5
d_call: .
clone_size: large
cdr3_aa: CASSYSGSYGWRNTQYF
cdr3_nt: TGTGCCAGCAGTTACTCGGGGTCATATGGGTGGCGTAATACGCAGTATTTT

j_call: TRBJ2-5
v_call: TRBV6-1
d_call: .
clone_size: .
cdr3_aa: CASTSDRETQYF
cdr3_nt: TGTGCCAGCACCTCGGACCGGGAGACCCAGTACTTC

j_call: TRBJ2-5
v_call: TRBV5-5
d_call: TRBD1
clone_size: .
cdr3_aa: CASSLATGRQETQYF
cdr3_nt: TGTGCCAGCAGCTTGGCGACAGGGCGGCAAGAGACCCAGTACTTC

j_call: TRBJ2-1
v_call: TRBV11-3
d_call: .
clone_size: .
cdr3_aa: CASSLDNEQFF
cdr3_nt: TGTGCCAGCAGTCTAGACAATGAGCAGTTCTTC

j_call: TRBJ1-5
v_call: TRBV19
d_call: .
clone_size: .
cdr3_aa: CASSREGDNNQPQHF
cdr3_nt: TGTGCCAGTAGTAGGGAGGGGGACAACAATCAGCCCCAGCATTTT

j_call: TRBJ1-5
v_call: TRBV6-5
d_call: .
clone_size: few
cdr3_aa: CASSYSSGGNQPQHF
cdr3_nt: TGTGCCAGCAGTTACTCTTCAGGGGGCAATCAGCCCCAGCATTTT

j_call: TRBJ2-2
v_call: TRBV30
d_call: TRBD2
clone_size: few
cdr3_aa: CAWSGLAGGAGELFF
cdr3_nt: TGTGCCTGGAGTGGACTAGCGGGGGGGGCCGGGGAGCTGTTTTTT

j_call: TRBJ1-1
v_call: TRBV19
d_call: TRBD1
clone_size: .
cdr3_aa: CASSIRGTGEPEAFF
cdr3_nt: TGTGCCAGTAGTATCCGAGGGACAGGGGAACCTGAAGCTTTCTTT

j_call: TRBJ2-7
v_call: TRBV10-3
d_call: TRBD2
clone_size: .
cdr3_aa: CAISDPAGDSYEQYF
cdr3_nt: TGTGCCATCAGTGACCCAGCGGGGGACTCCTACGAGCAGTACTTC

j_call: TRBJ1-6
v_call: TRBV12-3/TRBV12-4
d_call: .
clone_size: .
cdr3_aa: CASSLQGDRSPLHF
cdr3_nt: TGTGCCAGCAGCCTACAGGGAGATCGGTCACCCCTCCACTTT

j_call: TRBJ1-1
v_call: TRBV20-1
d_call: .
clone_size: .
cdr3_aa: CSARVATATFF
cdr3_nt: TGCAGTGCTAGAGTTGCCACCGCGACTTTCTTT

j_call: TRBJ1-5
v_call: TRBV28
d_call: .
clone_size: .
cdr3_aa: CASLVVQGLRNQPQHF
cdr3_nt: TGTGCCAGCCTGGTGGTGCAGGGGTTGCGCAATCAGCCCCAGCATTTT

j_call: TRBJ1-6
v_call: TRBV15
d_call: .
clone_size: .
cdr3_aa: CATSRVTGSGHRNSPLHF
cdr3_nt: TGTGCCACCAGCAGAGTTACGGGGTCCGGGCACCGGAATTCACCCCTCCACTTT

j_call: TRBJ2-5
v_call: TRBV5-4
d_call: TRBD2
clone_size: .
cdr3_aa: CASSFGLAGGQETQYF
cdr3_nt: TGTGCCAGCAGCTTCGGACTAGCGGGGGGGCAAGAGACCCAGTACTTC

j_call: TRBJ2-1
v_call: TRBV7-9
d_call: .
clone_size: few
cdr3_aa: CASSLWSGANNEQFF
cdr3_nt: TGTGCCAGCAGCTTATGGTCGGGGGCGAACAATGAGCAGTTCTTC

j_call: TRBJ2-3
v_call: TRBV5-4
d_call: TRBD2
clone_size: .
cdr3_aa: CASSLLAGGIDTQYF
cdr3_nt: TGTGCCAGCAGCTTGCTAGCGGGGGGTATAGATACGCAGTATTTT

j_call: TRBJ2-7
v_call: TRBV6-5
d_call: TRBD1
clone_size: .
cdr3_aa: CASSYSTGYPSYEQYF
cdr3_nt: TGTGCCAGCAGTTACTCGACAGGGTACCCCTCCTACGAGCAGTACTTC

j_call: TRBJ2-5
v_call: TRBV5-4
d_call: TRBD2
clone_size: .
cdr3_aa: CASSPGSAGGGQETQYF
cdr3_nt: TGTGCCAGCAGCCCCGGGTCCGCGGGGGGGGGGCAAGAGACCCAGTACTTC

j_call: TRBJ1-1
v_call: TRBV11-2
d_call: .
clone_size: .
cdr3_aa: CVSTTERNTEAFF
cdr3_nt: TGTGTCAGCACCACTGAGCGGAACACTGAAGCTTTCTTT

j_call: TRBJ2-5
v_call: TRBV5-5
d_call: .
clone_size: .
cdr3_aa: CASSQSAWGKETQYF
cdr3_nt: TGTGCCAGCAGCCAAAGCGCCTGGGGGAAAGAGACCCAGTACTTC

j_call: TRBJ2-5
v_call: TRBV19
d_call: TRBD2
clone_size: few
cdr3_aa: CASSTHSGGVHETQYF
cdr3_nt: TGTGCCAGTAGTACACATAGCGGGGGGGTTCATGAGACCCAGTACTTC

j_call: TRBJ2-5
v_call: TRBV6-2/TRBV6-3
d_call: .
clone_size: .
cdr3_aa: CASSYGQETQYF
cdr3_nt: TGTGCCAGCAGTTACGGTCAAGAGACCCAGTACTTC

j_call: TRBJ2-7
v_call: TRBV12-3/TRBV12-4
d_call: .
clone_size: .
cdr3_aa: CASSSAAGNSYEQYF
cdr3_nt: TGTGCCAGCAGTTCAGCGGCGGGGAACAGCTACGAGCAGTACTTC

j_call: TRBJ2-1
v_call: TRBV6-1
d_call: .
clone_size: .
cdr3_aa: CASSGGLWALNEQFF
cdr3_nt: TGTGCCAGCAGTGGGGGGTTGTGGGCGCTGAATGAGCAGTTCTTC

j_call: TRBJ2-3
v_call: TRBV5-1
d_call: .
clone_size: .
cdr3_aa: CASSLDGQATSPQYF
cdr3_nt: TGCGCCAGCAGCTTGGATGGGCAGGCGACTTCCCCCCAGTATTTT

j_call: TRBJ1-4
v_call: TRBV10-3
d_call: .
clone_size: few
cdr3_aa: CAIREGSNEKLFF
cdr3_nt: TGTGCCATCAGGGAGGGAAGTAATGAAAAACTGTTTTTT

j_call: TRBJ2-3
v_call: TRBV6-2/TRBV6-3
d_call: TRBD2
clone_size: few
cdr3_aa: CASRPTAGTAGGDTQYF
cdr3_nt: TGTGCCAGCAGGCCCACAGCCGGGACGGCGGGAGGGGATACGCAGTATTTT

j_call: TRBJ2-1
v_call: TRBV5-4
d_call: .
clone_size: .
cdr3_aa: CASSSPLAGNEQFF
cdr3_nt: TGTGCCAGCAGCTCGCCGCTGGCGGGCAATGAGCAGTTCTTC

j_call: TRBJ1-3
v_call: TRBV6-1
d_call: .
clone_size: few
cdr3_aa: CASSEVGAGNTIYF
cdr3_nt: TGTGCCAGCAGTGAAGTGGGAGCTGGAAACACCATATATTTT

j_call: TRBJ2-2
v_call: TRBV6-5
d_call: .
clone_size: few
cdr3_aa: CASSYSRGPGAGELFF
cdr3_nt: TGTGCCAGCAGTTACTCGCGGGGTCCAGGGGCCGGGGAGCTGTTTTTT

j_call: TRBJ1-3
v_call: TRBV10-3
d_call: TRBD1
clone_size: few
cdr3_aa: CAISDPDRADYTIYF
cdr3_nt: TGTGCCATCAGTGACCCGGACAGGGCTGATTACACCATATATTTT

j_call: TRBJ2-2
v_call: TRBV12-3/TRBV12-4
d_call: TRBD2
clone_size: .
cdr3_aa: CASELAGGGELFF
cdr3_nt: TGTGCCAGCGAACTAGCGGGGGGCGGGGAGCTGTTTTTT

j_call: TRBJ2-5
v_call: TRBV7-6
d_call: TRBD1
clone_size: .
cdr3_aa: CASSPQRTGGEETQYF
cdr3_nt: TGTGCCAGCAGCCCGCAGAGGACAGGGGGAGAAGAGACCCAGTACTTC

j_call: TRBJ2-7
v_call: TRBV19
d_call: TRBD1
clone_size: once
cdr3_aa: CASSPTGGFTYEQYF
cdr3_nt: TGTGCCAGTAGTCCGACAGGGGGCTTTACCTACGAGCAGTACTTC

j_call: TRBJ2-2
v_call: TRBV7-2
d_call: .
clone_size: few
cdr3_aa: CASSTWGTAGLNTGELFF
cdr3_nt: TGTGCCAGCAGCACATGGGGTACGGCGGGATTGAACACCGGGGAGCTGTTTTTT

j_call: TRBJ2-3
v_call: TRBV20-1
d_call: .
clone_size: few
cdr3_aa: CSARAWESTDTQYF
cdr3_nt: TGCAGTGCTAGAGCGTGGGAGAGCACAGATACGCAGTATTTT

j_call: TRBJ2-5
v_call: TRBV24-1
d_call: .
clone_size: .
cdr3_aa: CATSVPGSVTQYF
cdr3_nt: TGTGCCACCAGTGTTCCCGGGAGCGTGACCCAGTACTTC

j_call: TRBJ2-7
v_call: TRBV7-9
d_call: .
clone_size: few
cdr3_aa: CASSSASYEQYF
cdr3_nt: TGTGCCAGCAGCTCCGCATCCTACGAGCAGTACTTC

j_call: TRBJ2-7
v_call: TRBV7-2
d_call: TRBD2
clone_size: .
cdr3_aa: CASSRTSGGAYEQYF
cdr3_nt: TGTGCCAGCAGCCGTACTAGCGGGGGGGCCTACGAGCAGTACTTC

j_call: TRBJ1-1
v_call: TRBV7-2
d_call: .
clone_size: .
cdr3_aa: CASSLATGKTEAFF
cdr3_nt: TGTGCCAGCAGCTTAGCGACTGGCAAAACTGAAGCTTTCTTT

j_call: TRBJ1-6
v_call: TRBV6-1
d_call: TRBD1
clone_size: .
cdr3_aa: CASNAQGQSSYNSPLHF
cdr3_nt: TGTGCCAGTAACGCACAGGGGCAGAGCTCCTATAATTCACCCCTCCACTTT